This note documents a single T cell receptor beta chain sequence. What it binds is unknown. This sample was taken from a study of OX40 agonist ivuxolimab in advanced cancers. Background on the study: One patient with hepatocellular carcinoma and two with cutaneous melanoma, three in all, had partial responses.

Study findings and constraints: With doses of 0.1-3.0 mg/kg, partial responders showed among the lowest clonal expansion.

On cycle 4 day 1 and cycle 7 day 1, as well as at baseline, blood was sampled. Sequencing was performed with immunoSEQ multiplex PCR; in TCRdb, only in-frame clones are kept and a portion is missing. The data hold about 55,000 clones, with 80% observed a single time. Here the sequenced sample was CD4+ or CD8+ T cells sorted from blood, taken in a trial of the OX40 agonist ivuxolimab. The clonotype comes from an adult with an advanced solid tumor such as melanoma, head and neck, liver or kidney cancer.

The CDR3 region has the DNA TGCGCCAGCAGGCCTGGCGGGAGGGCCGGTGAGCAGTTCTTC. It yields the protein CASRPGGRAGEQFF. J is TRBJ2-1 and V is TRBV10-2; TRBD2 matches 9 bases. The CDR3 consists of 14 residues. Looked up from germline, CDR1 is WSHSY and CDR2 is SAAADI. Losses at the gene ends were 6 bases for V and 9 bases for J; bases not matched to a gene: 9.